This T cell receptor (beta chain) was found in a study of T cell responses to AZD1222 COVID-19 vaccine. Study-level background: Combined were second doses at about 4 or about 12 weeks.

About this clone itself: The antigen is undetermined.

The method was immunoSEQ multiplex PCR; TCRdb's version includes in-frame clones alone and lacks a portion of them. The repertoire has about 120,000 clones, roughly 93% of them found once; the top ten carry around 1.8%. V gave up 5 bases and J gave up 9 bases, with 10 bases separating them. Germline V gene lookup returns CDR1 SGHAT and CDR2 FQDESV (reference sequence). The CDR3 is 11 amino acids. Findings of the study overall: Repertoire collection took place solely once the T cell response had peaked.

This specimen consisted of peripheral blood, obtained on day 0 of AZD1222 vaccination. The clonotype originates from an adult in good health. This chain links TRBV11-1 with TRBJ1-2; no clear D gene. In DNA, the CDR3 is TGTGCCAGCAGCCATACAGAAAGCTACACCTTC. Amino acid sequence: CASSHTESYTF.